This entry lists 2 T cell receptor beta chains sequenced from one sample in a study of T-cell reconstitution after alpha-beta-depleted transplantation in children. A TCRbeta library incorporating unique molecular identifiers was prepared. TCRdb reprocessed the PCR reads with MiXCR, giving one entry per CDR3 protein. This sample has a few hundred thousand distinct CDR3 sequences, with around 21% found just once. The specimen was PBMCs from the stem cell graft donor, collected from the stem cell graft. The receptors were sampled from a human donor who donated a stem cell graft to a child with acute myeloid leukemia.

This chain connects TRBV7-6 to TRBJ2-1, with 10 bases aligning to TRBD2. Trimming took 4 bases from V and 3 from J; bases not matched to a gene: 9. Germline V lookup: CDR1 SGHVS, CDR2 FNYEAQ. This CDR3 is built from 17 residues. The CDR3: CASSSRLSGRSYNEQFF. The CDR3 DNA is TGTGCCAGCAGCTCCCGACTTAGCGGGAGGAGCTACAATGAGCAGTTCTTC.

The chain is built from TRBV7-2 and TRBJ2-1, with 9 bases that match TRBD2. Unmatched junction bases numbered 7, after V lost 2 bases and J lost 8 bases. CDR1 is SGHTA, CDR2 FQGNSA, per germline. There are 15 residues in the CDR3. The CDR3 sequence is CASSLIGTSSYEQFF. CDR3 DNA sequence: TGTGCCAGCAGCTTAATCGGGACTAGCTCTTATGAGCAGTTCTTC.